This T cell receptor (beta chain) came from a study of post-analysis software for immune sequencing data. Study-level information: Multiple sclerosis in the patients followed relapsing-remitting, secondary progressive and progressive-relapsing courses.

The germline gives CDR1 SQVTM, CDR2 ANQGSEA. This CDR3 spans 14 amino acids. After removal of 6 bases from V and 8 bases from J, the junction contained 9 bases not matched to a gene. Study outcomes and limitations: A handful of TRBV segments were significantly more frequent in patients than in controls. TRBV5-6, TRBV5-1 and TRBV20-1 were among these segments. Strong co-clustering by F measure linked samples that shared a preparation batch. Patients with multiple sclerosis recorded significantly lower normalized Chao1 diversity than controls, the study found.

TCR beta cDNA libraries included unique molecular identifiers. Input of roughly 0.85 to 11 million T cells yielded roughly 0.5 million cDNA molecules. TCRdb re-called the PCR reads through MiXCR, storing one row per CDR3 protein. The data show about 820,000 distinct CDR3 sequences, roughly 58% seen once. Comments on this clonotype: The antigen is unknown.

This clonotype was sampled from a girl aged 10 to 17 with multiple sclerosis. The sequencing input was blood. The rearrangement joins TRBV29-1 to TRBJ2-1; 11 bases are a match to TRBD2. CDR3 sequence: CSVDRLAGPHEQFF. As DNA, the CDR3 is TGCAGCGTAGATAGACTAGCGGGACCCCATGAGCAGTTCTTC.